This T cell receptor beta chain derives from a study of OX40 agonist ivuxolimab in advanced cancers. Overall study context: Of the patients, three showed partial responses, one with hepatocellular carcinoma and two with cutaneous melanoma. Findings and limits, study-wide: Both blood CD4+ and CD8+ T cells showed clonal growth by week 6 at 0.1 to 3.0 mg/kg. CD8+ T cells (on average) carried more expanded clones than CD4+ T cells.

About this clone itself: Its antigen is not identified.

The protocol was immunoSEQ multiplex PCR, while the TCRdb copy is restricted to in-frame clones and leaves out a portion. The sample has about 83,000 clones; 85% to 95% are singletons. Germline CDR1 reads MNHEY; CDR2 reads SMNVEV (reference sequence). Trimming removed 6 bases from V and 2 bases from J; junction bases left unmatched: 6. The CDR3 extends over 17 amino acids. The specimen comprised CD4+ or CD8+ T cells sorted from blood, sampled in a trial of the OX40 agonist ivuxolimab. The chain has TRBV27 and TRBJ2-3, with 15 bases matching TRBD2. This TCR came from an adult with an advanced solid tumor such as melanoma, head and neck, liver or kidney cancer. The CDR3 DNA sequence: TGTGCCAGCAGCTCCGGGACTAGCGGGGGGTACACAGATACGCAGTATTTT. Residues: CASSSGTSGGYTDTQYF.